This note documents a single T cell receptor beta chain sequence. Antigen unknown. This sample was included in a study of T cell responses to AZD1222 COVID-19 vaccine. Only in-frame clones appear in the TCRdb table, and some are missing; sequencing was by immunoSEQ multiplex PCR. The sample gives roughly 78,000 clones, nearly 85% of which show up once; about 3% is in the top ten. Deletions cut 3 bases from V and 8 bases from J, with 16 bases between. Germline lookup yields CDR1 SGHAT and CDR2 FQNNGV. The CDR3 is made up of 14 amino acids. Study-level findings and limits: Spike-wide vaccine-associated CD4 TCRs dominated at 160-218 and 743-854.

This specimen was peripheral blood, taken on day 0 of AZD1222 vaccination. The rearrangement joins TRBV11-2 to TRBJ1-2; D is ambiguous. The sequence was obtained from an adult in good health. The DNA for the CDR3 is TGTGCCAGCAGCTTTGGGTCGGGTGGTGAGGGCTACACCTTC. It encodes CASSFGSGGEGYTF. Supplemented by reference TRBV11-2 and TRBJ1-2, the full variable domain reads EAGVAQSPRYKIIEKRQSVAFWCNPISGHATLYWYQQILGQGPKLLIQFQNNGVVDDSQLPKDRFSAERLKGVDSTLKIQPAKLEDSAVYLCASSFGSGGEGYTFGSGTRLTVV.